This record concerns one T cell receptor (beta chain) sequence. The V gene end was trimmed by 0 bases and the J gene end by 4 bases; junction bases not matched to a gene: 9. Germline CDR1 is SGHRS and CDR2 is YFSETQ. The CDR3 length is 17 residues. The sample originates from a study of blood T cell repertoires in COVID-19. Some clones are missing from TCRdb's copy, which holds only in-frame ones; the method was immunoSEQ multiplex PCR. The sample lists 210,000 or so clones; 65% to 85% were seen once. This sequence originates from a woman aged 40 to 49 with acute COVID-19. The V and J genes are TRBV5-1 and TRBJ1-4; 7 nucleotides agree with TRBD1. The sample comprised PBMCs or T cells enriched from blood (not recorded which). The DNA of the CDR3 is TGCGCCAGCAGCTTGGTCCTTCAGGGGGGCCTTAATGAAAAACTGTTTTTT. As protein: CASSLVLQGGLNEKLFF.